Below are 10 T cell receptor beta chains sequenced from a single sample in a study of CDR3 diversity in severe acne. TCRdb reprocessed the PCR reads via MiXCR and lists one record per CDR3 protein. The data hold about 90,000 distinct CDR3 sequences, with approximately 49% observed a single time. The sequencing input was blood. Receptors were obtained from a male donor with severe acne vulgaris.

This clonotype was picked up many times. This chain joins TRBV12-3 or TRBV12-4 and TRBJ2-7, with 13 bases identical to TRBD2. The CDR3 is 15 amino acids. J lost 2 bases, V lost 6 bases, and 4 bases had no gene match. The CDR3 region has the DNA TGTGCCAGCAGCCAACTAGCGGGGGGGCCCTACGAGCAGTACTTC. Translation: CASSQLAGGPYEQYF.

This clonotype occurred a few times. The V gene is TRBV27, the J gene TRBJ2-7; D may be TRBD2 (5 bases). The CDR3 length is 15 residues. Looked up from germline, CDR1 is MNHEY and CDR2 is SMNVEV (reference sequence). The germline V and J ends were trimmed by 5 bases and 3 bases, with 17 bases remaining between them. The CDR3 sequence is CASSPWQFGIYEQYF. DNA of the CDR3: TGTGCCAGCAGTCCGTGGCAGTTCGGGATCTACGAGCAGTACTTC.

The chain is built from TRBV29-1 and TRBJ1-1, with 7 positions matching TRBD1. The CDR3 covers 12 residues. The J segment lost 5 bases and the V segment lost 6 bases, leaving 6 bases of the junction unmatched. Germline CDR1 SQVTM, CDR2 ANQGSEA. CDR3 nucleotide sequence: TGCAGCGTCCTGACAGGGTCAACTGAAGCTTTCTTT. Amino acids: CSVLTGSTEAFF.

The chain carries TRBV25-1 and TRBJ2-5; D not resolved. The CDR3 sequence is 12 residues long. CDR1 and CDR2 (germline): MGHDK, SYGVNS. The V end was cut by 8 bases, the J end by 5 bases, with 12 bases between. CDR3 in DNA: TGTGCCAGCGGTAGTCGGCGCGAGACCCAGTACTTC. Amino acid sequence: CASGSRRETQYF.

This chain joins TRBV9 and TRBJ1-4; tentative D call: TRBD1 (6 bases). Trimming left V 5 bases short and J 7 bases short, with 18 bases between. The CDR3 length is 15 residues. CDR1 SGDLS and CDR2 YYNGEE come from the germline V gene. The CDR3 region has the DNA TGTGCCAGCAGTTTGGAGGACAGTATTACTGAAAAACTGTTTTTT. This encodes CASSLEDSITEKLFF.

There are many counts of this clonotype. The rearrangement joins TRBV29-1 to TRBJ1-2, with TRBD1 as a possible D gene (5 bases). The germline V gene has CDR1 SQVTM and CDR2 ANQGSEA. Trimming cost V 4 bases and J 6 bases, with 18 bases left between them. The CDR3 length is 14 residues. The CDR3 DNA sequence: TGCAGCGTTGTAGACGACAGAAGCACGGATGGCTACACCTTC. Protein product: CSVVDDRSTDGYTF.

In the case of this clonotype: This may be a read error, as it is one base from a much larger clone. J is TRBJ2-5 and V is TRBV7-9; 7 nucleotides match TRBD2. The V gene's germline CDR1 is SEHNR and CDR2 FQNEAQ (reference sequence). The CDR3 is made up of 15 amino acids. CDR3 protein: CASSRPGTNQGTQYF. As DNA, the CDR3 is TGTGCCAGCAGTCGTCCCGGGACTAATCAAGGGACCCAGTACTTC.

The V gene is TRBV7-3, the J gene TRBJ2-7, with TRBD2 identical over 14 bases. Unmatched junction bases numbered 3, after V lost 5 bases and J lost 6 bases. The CDR3 covers 14 residues. Germline V gives CDR1 SGHTA, CDR2 FQGTGA. The CDR3 sequence is CASSQGLAGGEQYF. The DNA for the CDR3 is TGTGCCAGCAGCCAAGGACTAGCGGGAGGCGAGCAGTACTTC.

The V gene is TRBV27, the J gene TRBJ2-7, with 12 positions matching TRBD2. The CDR3 spans 16 residues. CDR1 MNHEY and CDR2 SMNVEV come from the germline V gene (reference sequence). V gave up 4 bases and J gave up 2 bases; unmatched junction bases: 6. The CDR3 coding sequence is TGTGCCAGCAGTTCACCGGGACTAGCGGGTCCCTACGAGCAGTACTTC. As protein: CASSSPGLAGPYEQYF.

Of note for this clonotype: Since a much larger clone is just one base distant, this may be a read error. The rearrangement uses TRBV29-1 and TRBJ2-3; D might be TRBD1 or TRBD2, each matching 5 bases. The germline V gene encodes CDR1 SQVTM and CDR2 ANQGSEA. The CDR3 totals 14 residues. The CDR3 here is CSVQRQEGTGTQYF. CDR3 nucleotide sequence: TGCAGCGTTCAGAGACAAGAGGGCACAGGTACGCAGTATTTT.